The 27 T cell receptor beta chains below come from one sample, sequenced in a study of blood T cell repertoires in COVID-19 (dated by TCRdb to the early 2020s). Libraries came from the immunoSEQ multiplex PCR assay. TCRdb holds this immuneACCESS table with in-frame rearrangements only. Some clones are missing; in checked studies, unresolved V genes explain under half, and the rest has no known cause. The sample table shows some 510,000 clones, and over 75% are seen once. About 2% of the sample comes from the top ten. The sample consisted of PBMCs or T cells enriched from blood (not recorded which). These TCRs come from a woman aged 40 to 50 who had recovered from COVID-19.

This chain uses TRBV27 with TRBJ1-4; 7 bases match TRBD1. Per the germline V gene, CDR1 is MNHEY and CDR2 is SMNVEV (reference sequence). The V segment lost 5 bases and the J segment 6 bases; nucleotides outside the gene matches: 6. The CDR3 runs to 14 residues. CDR3 coding DNA: TGTGCCAGCAGTCTTCTCGGGACAGATGAAAAACTGTTTTTT. Translated, it gives CASSLLGTDEKLFF.

The CDR3 loop is CASSVAPPSVTGELFF. The CDR3 coding sequence is TGTGCCAGCAGTGTAGCCCCGCCATCGGTCACCGGGGAGCTGTTTTTT. The V call is TRBV2, the J call TRBJ2-2; no firm D call. CDR3 length: 16 residues. Trimming took 4 bases from V and 4 from J, leaving 16 bases between them. The germline gives CDR1 SNHLY, CDR2 FYNNEI.

The rearrangement uses TRBV14 and TRBJ2-1; 9 bases are shared with TRBD2. The CDR3 covers 15 residues. V shed 5 bases and J 2 bases; nucleotides not matched to a gene: 4. The germline CDR1 and CDR2 sequences are SGHDN and FVKESK. This CDR3 reads CASSTPSGAYNEQFF. The CDR3 DNA reads TGTGCCAGCAGCACCCCTAGCGGGGCCTACAATGAGCAGTTCTTC.

The chain combines TRBV2 with TRBJ2-2; 8 positions agree with TRBD1. J lost 3 bases, V lost 4 bases, and 4 bases had no gene match. In germline, CDR1 is SNHLY, CDR2 FYNNEI. This CDR3 is built from 15 residues. The CDR3: CASSVETGDTGELFF. The CDR3 coding sequence is TGTGCCAGCAGTGTTGAGACAGGGGACACCGGGGAGCTGTTTTTT.

This clone showed up just a few times. V gene TRBV4-1 combines with J gene TRBJ2-2, with D maybe TRBD2 (6 bases). Germline assignment: CDR1 MGHRA and CDR2 YSYEKL. The CDR3 has 15 amino acids. Trimming removed 7 bases at V and 2 bases at J, with 14 bases between. The DNA for the CDR3 is TGCGCCAGCAAGCCTGGGGACTCAAACACCGGGGAGCTGTTTTTT. It specifies CASKPGDSNTGELFF.

The chain joins TRBV13 to TRBJ2-7, with D tentatively TRBD1 (6 bases). Trimming shortened V by 0 bases and J by 2 bases, and 8 bases separated the two germline ends. Germline CDR1 is PRHDT and CDR2 is FYEKMQ (reference sequence). There are 14 residues in the CDR3. The CDR3 reads CASSLGDRAYEQYF. The CDR3 DNA reads TGTGCCAGCAGCTTAGGGGACAGAGCCTACGAGCAGTACTTC.

This clone has only one observation. V usage is TRBV9 and J usage is TRBJ2-1; TRBD2 is a possible D gene (5 bases). Germline V lookup: CDR1 SGDLS, CDR2 YYNGEE. V gave up 0 bases and J gave up 4 bases, with 8 bases separating them. There are 14 residues in the CDR3. This CDR3 reads CASSVVSAYNEQFF. DNA for the CDR3: TGTGCCAGCAGCGTAGTTAGCGCGTACAATGAGCAGTTCTTC.

The J gene is TRBJ1-6, the V gene TRBV13, with D perhaps matching TRBD1 (5 bases). Germline V CDR1 and CDR2: PRHDT, FYEKMQ (reference sequence). The CDR3 runs to 16 residues. V was trimmed by 4 bases and J by 8 bases, leaving 18 bases between them. The CDR3 sequence: CASSSQFLRGDSPLHF. DNA for the CDR3: TGTGCCAGCAGCTCACAATTTTTACGGGGGGATTCACCCCTCCACTTT. Drawing the rest from reference TRBV13 and TRBJ1-6, the complete variable domain is AAGVIQSPRHLIKEKRETATLKCYPIPRHDTVYWYQQGPGQDPQFLISFYEKMQSDKGSIPDRFSAQQFSDYHSELNMSSLELGDSALYFCASSSQFLRGDSPLHFGNGTRLTVT.

This chain links TRBV11-3 with TRBJ1-2; TRBD1 is a possible D gene (5 bases). Per the germline V gene, CDR1 is SGHNT and CDR2 is YENEEA. The CDR3 length is 15 residues. V was cut by 4 bases and J by 4 bases, with 16 bases left in between. The CDR3 here is CASSSGGTFIYGYTF. The CDR3 nucleotides are TGTGCCAGCAGCTCCGGGGGGACTTTTATCTATGGCTACACCTTC.

This chain uses TRBV10-1 with TRBJ2-3; 7 bases are a match to TRBD2. Germline lookup yields CDR1 WNHNN and CDR2 SYGVQD (reference sequence). V lost 4 bases, J lost 5 bases, and 6 bases stayed unmatched. This CDR3 is 14 amino acids long. The DNA for the CDR3 is TGCGCCAGCAGTGCGGCGGGAGCAGGAGATACGCAGTATTTT. As protein: CASSAAGAGDTQYF.

This sequence joins TRBV29-1 and TRBJ2-5, with 8 bases lining up with TRBD2. CDR3 length: 15 residues. Germline V gene sequence: CDR1 SQVTM, CDR2 ANQGSEA. Trimming took 7 bases from V and 3 from J; bases not matched to a gene: 13. CDR3 sequence reads: CSGQTSGNLKETQYF. DNA of the CDR3: TGCAGCGGACAAACTAGCGGTAATCTTAAAGAGACCCAGTACTTC.

This clone was observed a few times. This CDR3 is missing its conserved last phenylalanine or tryptophan, likely due to a read error. It is unclear where the CDR3 begins or ends on the DNA, so no DNA is shown, and the CDR3 is as TCRdb lists it. The CDR3 reads CATMSPRGKDTLI. The chain recombines TRBV21-1 with TRBJ1-2; the table's D call of TRBD1 was not tested on the DNA. TRBV21-1 is a listed pseudogene. The CDR3 length equals 13 residues, ends included.

This chain uses TRBV10-3 with TRBJ2-1, with unresolved D. The CDR3 contains 12 residues. Germline-derived CDR1 and CDR2 are ENHRY and SYGVKD. V was shortened by 10 bases and J by 0 bases, with 7 bases between the two germline ends. The CDR3 is CATSDSYNEQFF. The CDR3 DNA sequence: TGTGCCACATCAGACTCCTACAATGAGCAGTTCTTC.

V is TRBV19 and J is TRBJ1-5, with TRBD1 identical over 11 bases. Losses at the gene ends were 6 bases for V and 5 bases for J; bases not matched to a gene: 6. Per the germline V gene, CDR1 is LNHDA and CDR2 is SQIVND (reference sequence). The CDR3 is made up of 15 amino acids. CDR3 in amino acids: CASRHRDRGDQPQHF. CDR3 in DNA: TGTGCCAGTAGACACCGGGACAGGGGGGATCAGCCCCAGCATTTT.

This chain connects TRBV2 to TRBJ2-1; D gene unclear. This CDR3 region has 16 residues. Per germline, CDR1 SNHLY and CDR2 FYNNEI. V dropped 4 bases and J dropped 0 bases, with 13 bases sitting between them. The CDR3 bases are TGTGCCAGCAGTGTCCAAGCGCGAAGCTCCTACAATGAGCAGTTCTTC. Its translation is CASSVQARSSYNEQFF. The full variable domain, in which reference TRBV2 and TRBJ2-1 provide the parts outside the CDR3, is EPEVTQTPSHQVTQMGQEVILRCVPISNHLYFYWYRQILGQKVEFLVSFYNNEISEKSEIFDDQFSVERPDGSNFTLKIRSTKLEDSAMYFCASSVQARSSYNEQFFGPGTRLTVL.

The chain links TRBV5-5 to TRBJ2-2, with a possible D match to TRBD2 (6 bases). Trimming took 9 bases from V and 6 from J, leaving 18 bases between them. CDR1 is SGHKS, CDR2 YYEKEE, per germline (reference sequence). CDR3 length equals 14 residues. The CDR3 DNA sequence: TGTGCCACCGGGGGTCCCCCTATCTCCGGGGAGCTGTTTTTT. Translating it yields CATGGPPISGELFF.

This clone was picked up a small number of times. This chain joins TRBV2 and TRBJ1-5, with 7 positions matching TRBD1. The germline gives CDR1 SNHLY, CDR2 FYNNEI. This CDR3 contains 16 residues. Losses at the gene ends were 6 bases for V and 0 bases for J; bases not matched to a gene: 8. CDR3 bases: TGTGCCAGCAGCCCAGAGGGACAGCTTAGCAATCAGCCCCAGCATTTT. Translation: CASSPEGQLSNQPQHF.

The chain uses TRBV7-9 and TRBJ2-7; 7 bases are a match to TRBD2. Trimming took 1 base from V and 3 from J; bases not matched to a gene: 3. Germline CDR1 is SEHNR and CDR2 is FQNEAQ (reference sequence). The CDR3 has 14 amino acids. CDR3 residues: CASSLGRGNYEQYF. The CDR3 coding sequence is TGTGCCAGCAGCTTAGGGCGGGGGAACTACGAGCAGTACTTC.

This clone has just one count. This rearrangement joins TRBV4-3 to TRBJ1-6; 7 bases line up with TRBD1. CDR1 and CDR2 from the germline V gene are LGHNA and YSLEER. V trimming: 0 bases; J trimming: 9 bases; junction bases outside the gene matches: 8. The CDR3 covers 16 residues. In DNA, the CDR3 is TGCGCCAGCAGCCAAGATCCGACAGGGATAAGTTCACCCCTCCACTTT. The encoded protein is CASSQDPTGISSPLHF.

The CDR3 loop is CASSDRGRNQPQHF. The CDR3 coding sequence is TGTGCCAGCAGTGACAGGGGAAGGAATCAGCCCCAGCATTTT. The chain carries TRBV6-6 and TRBJ1-5, with 8 bases that match TRBD1. V lost 5 bases to trimming and J lost 4 bases; unmatched junction nucleotides: 4. Germline CDR1 reads MNHNY; CDR2 reads SVGAGI (reference sequence). The CDR3 sequence is 14 residues long.

This clone has a single count. The gene calls are TRBV6-2 or TRBV6-3 and TRBJ1-5, with TRBD1 matching 8 bases. The CDR3 has 18 residues. Germline lookup yields CDR1 MNHEY and CDR2 SVGEGT. The junction had 18 bases not matched to a gene; V was cut back by 5 bases and J by 6 bases. This CDR3 reads CASSAIRGRQGQGQPQHF. The CDR3 nucleotides are TGTGCCAGCAGTGCAATACGCGGGAGACAGGGGCAAGGTCAGCCCCAGCATTTT.

V usage is TRBV29-1 and J usage is TRBJ2-1; 8 bases align to TRBD2. Germline V lookup: CDR1 SQVTM, CDR2 ANQGSEA. J was trimmed by 4 bases and V by 4 bases; bases with no gene match: 9. The CDR3 has 15 residues. The CDR3 bases are TGCAGCGTTGCTTCGTCGAGCGGGGGTTACAATGAGCAGTTCTTC. As protein: CSVASSSGGYNEQFF.

V and J are TRBV18 and TRBJ2-3; D gene ambiguous. CDR3 length equals 13 residues. Trimming removed 4 bases at V and 2 bases at J, with 7 bases between. Germline CDR1 KGHSH, CDR2 LQKENI. The CDR3 spells CASSQQNTDTQYF. The CDR3 DNA is TGTGCCAGCTCACAACAGAACACAGATACGCAGTATTTT.

The CDR3 DNA reads as TGTGCCAGCTCACCGGGCAGTCTCCATGGCTACACCTTC. Its translation: CASSPGSLHGYTF. The chain combines TRBV18 with TRBJ1-2; D call uncertain. Deletions cut 3 bases from V and 6 bases from J, with 11 bases between. Germline V gene lookup returns CDR1 KGHSH and CDR2 LQKENI. The CDR3 is 13 residues long.

The chain employs TRBV19 and TRBJ2-6; perhaps TRBD1 as D (5 bases). CDR1 LNHDA and CDR2 SQIVND come from the germline V gene (reference sequence). The CDR3 totals 14 residues. V was shortened by 8 bases and J by 4 bases, with 12 bases between the two germline ends. The chain's CDR3 is CASGRAAGANVLTF. The CDR3 coding sequence is TGTGCCAGTGGCAGGGCTGCCGGGGCCAACGTCCTGACTTTC.

This clone occurred once. This chain uses TRBV27 with TRBJ2-1; 7 bases are a match to TRBD1. V was pared by 5 bases and J by 8 bases, with 15 bases of the junction left unmatched. Germline loops: CDR1 MNHEY, CDR2 SMNVEV (reference sequence). The CDR3 totals 16 residues. The CDR3 DNA sequence: TGTGCCAGCAGTATGCCTCAAGGGGGCTGGTCCGATGAGCAGTTCTTC. It specifies CASSMPQGGWSDEQFF.

This chain's CDR3 is CASSSTTGGYTEAFF. The CDR3 nucleotides are TGTGCCAGCAGCTCGACGACAGGGGGCTACACTGAAGCTTTCTTT. V usage is TRBV7-2 and J usage is TRBJ1-1, with TRBD1 identical over 10 bases. This CDR3 is built from 15 residues. Trimming took 4 bases from V and 3 from J; bases not matched to a gene: 5. Looked up from germline, CDR1 is SGHTA and CDR2 is FQGNSA.